This T cell receptor beta chain was retrieved from a study of blood T cell repertoires in COVID-19. TCRdb's table, derived via immunoSEQ multiplex PCR, lists solely in-frame clones and lacks some. This sample yields 78,000 or so clones, of which roughly 80% are seen a single time; roughly 5.7% belongs to the top ten. The CDR3 is 15 amino acids. V lost 4 bases to trimming and J lost 0 bases; unmatched junction nucleotides: 1. CDR1 and CDR2 (germline): LGHNA, YNFKEQ. This clonotype was obtained from a woman aged 60-70 years with acute or convalescent COVID-19. V usage is TRBV4-2 and J usage is TRBJ2-1, with 9 bases that match TRBD2. The sample consisted of peripheral blood. The CDR3 DNA reads TGTGCCAGCAGCCCTAGCGGGGTCTCCTACAATGAGCAGTTCTTC. Translation gives CASSPSGVSYNEQFF.